This entry concerns a single TCR beta chain. Sequencing used immunoSEQ multiplex PCR; TCRdb keeps in-frame clones, though not all of them. Among around 210,000 clones listed, approximately 80% were seen once. V was pared by 4 bases and J by 4 bases, with 8 bases of the junction left unmatched. Per the germline V gene, CDR1 is SGHRS and CDR2 is YFSETQ. The CDR3 totals 15 residues. The data originate from a study of blood T cell repertoires in COVID-19. About the study: Samples representing acute and convalescent COVID-19 were sourced from the United States, Italy and Spain.

Sequences were obtained from peripheral blood. The receptor was isolated from a man in his 60s with COVID-19, enrolled during active disease. The V gene is TRBV5-1, the J gene TRBJ2-5, with 9 bases matching TRBD1. The DNA for the CDR3 is TGCGCCAGCAGCGTAGGACAGGGGAGTCGAGAGACCCAGTACTTC. Amino acids: CASSVGQGSRETQYF.